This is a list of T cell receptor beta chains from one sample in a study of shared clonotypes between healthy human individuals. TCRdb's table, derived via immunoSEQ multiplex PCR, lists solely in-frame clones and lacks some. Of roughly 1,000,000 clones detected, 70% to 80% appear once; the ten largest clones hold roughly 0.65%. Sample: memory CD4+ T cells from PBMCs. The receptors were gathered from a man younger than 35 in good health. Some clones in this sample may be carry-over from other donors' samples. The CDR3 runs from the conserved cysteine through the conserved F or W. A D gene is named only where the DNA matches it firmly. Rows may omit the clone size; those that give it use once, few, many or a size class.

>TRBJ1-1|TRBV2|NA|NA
TGTGCCAGCAGTGGCGGGTATGAAGCTTTCTTT
CASSGGYEAFF
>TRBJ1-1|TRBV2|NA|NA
TGTGCCAGCAGTACGGGGGGGTTGAACACTGAAGCTTTCTTT
CASSTGGLNTEAFF
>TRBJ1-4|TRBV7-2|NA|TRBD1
TGTGCCAGCAGCCGGGACAGGGTAGGAGAAAAACTGTTTTTT
CASSRDRVGEKLFF
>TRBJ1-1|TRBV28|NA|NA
TGTGCCCACTGGCGTAGGAACACTGAAGCTTTCTTT
CAHWRRNTEAFF
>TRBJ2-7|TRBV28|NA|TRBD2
TGTGCCAGCAGTCAGCGGGATGACGAGCAGTACTTC
CASSQRDDEQYF
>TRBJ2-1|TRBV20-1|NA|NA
TGCAGTGCTAGTCGGGGCCTAGAGCAGTTCTTC
CSASRGLEQFF
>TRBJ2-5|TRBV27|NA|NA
TGTGCCAGCAGTCACACGGGGGAGACCCAGTACTTC
CASSHTGETQYF
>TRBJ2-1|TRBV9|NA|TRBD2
TGTGCCAGCAGCCCAACTAGCGGACTCTACAATGAGCAGTTCTTC
CASSPTSGLYNEQFF
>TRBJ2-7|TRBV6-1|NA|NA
TGTGCCAGCAGGACTTACGAGCAGTACTTC
CASRTYEQYF
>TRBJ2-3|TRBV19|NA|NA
TGTGCCAGTAGTACGGACCGCACAGATACGCAGTATTTT
CASSTDRTDTQYF
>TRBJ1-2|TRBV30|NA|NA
TGTGCCTGGAGTGCCTCAACCAATAACTATGGCTACACCTTC
CAWSASTNNYGYTF
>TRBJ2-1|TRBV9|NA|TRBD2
TGTGCCAGCAGCCCTAGCGGGACTAACAATGAGCAGTTCTTC
CASSPSGTNNEQFF
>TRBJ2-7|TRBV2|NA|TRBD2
TGTGCCAGCACAAAAGGGACTACCTACGAGCAGTACTTC
CASTKGTTYEQYF
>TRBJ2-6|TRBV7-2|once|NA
TGTGCCAGCAGCAGAACCCGGGCCCGACCCTCTGGGGCCAACGTCCTGACTTTC
CASSRTRARPSGANVLTF
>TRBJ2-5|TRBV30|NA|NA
TGTGCCTGGAGTCCTTCTTGGCGAGAGACCCAGTACTTC
CAWSPSWRETQYF
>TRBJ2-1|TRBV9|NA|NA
TGTGCCAGCAGCGTAGCGGGGGGCGGGAGGTTCTTC
CASSVAGGGRFF
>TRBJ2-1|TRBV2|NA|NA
TGTGCCAGCAGTTTTAGCGCCACGGCCCATGAGCAGTTCTTC
CASSFSATAHEQFF
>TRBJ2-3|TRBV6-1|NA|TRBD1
TGTGCCAGCAGTGTTAAGGGGGCCCAAGGAGATACGCAGTATTTT
CASSVKGAQGDTQYF
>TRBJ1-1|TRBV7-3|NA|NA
TGTGCCAGCAGCCGAAAGGGGGGCGCGACGGCTGAAGCTTTCTTT
CASSRKGGATAEAFF
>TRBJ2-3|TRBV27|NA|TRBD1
TGTGCCAGCAGTCGGAACAGGGGGCGCGACACAGATACGCAGTATTTT
CASSRNRGRDTDTQYF
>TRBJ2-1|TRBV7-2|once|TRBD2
TGTGCCAGCAGCTTTGCTAGCGGGTACAATGAGCAGTTCTTC
CASSFASGYNEQFF
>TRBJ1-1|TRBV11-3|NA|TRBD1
TGTGCCAGCAGCCCAGGACAGGGGGCTGGTAGGACTGAAGCTTTCTTT
CASSPGQGAGRTEAFF